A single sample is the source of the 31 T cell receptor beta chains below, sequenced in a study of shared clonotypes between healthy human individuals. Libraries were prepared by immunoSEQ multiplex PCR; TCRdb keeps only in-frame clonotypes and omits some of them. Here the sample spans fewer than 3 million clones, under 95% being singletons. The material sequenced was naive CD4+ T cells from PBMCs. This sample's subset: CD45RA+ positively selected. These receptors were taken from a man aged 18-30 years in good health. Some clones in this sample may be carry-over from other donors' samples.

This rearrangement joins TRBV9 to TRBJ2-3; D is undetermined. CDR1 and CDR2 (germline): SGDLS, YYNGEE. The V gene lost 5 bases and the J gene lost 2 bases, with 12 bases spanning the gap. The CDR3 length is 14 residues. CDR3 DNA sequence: TGTGCCAGCAGTCCCCGGCACCACACAGATACGCAGTATTTT. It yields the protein CASSPRHHTDTQYF.

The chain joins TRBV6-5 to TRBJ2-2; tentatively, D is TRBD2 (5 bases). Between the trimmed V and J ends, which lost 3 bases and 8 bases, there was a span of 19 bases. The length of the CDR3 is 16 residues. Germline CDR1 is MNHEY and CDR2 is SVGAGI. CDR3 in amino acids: CASSYRASRLSGELFF. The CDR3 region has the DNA TGTGCCAGCAGTTATAGGGCTAGCCGGCTTTCAGGGGAGCTGTTTTTT.

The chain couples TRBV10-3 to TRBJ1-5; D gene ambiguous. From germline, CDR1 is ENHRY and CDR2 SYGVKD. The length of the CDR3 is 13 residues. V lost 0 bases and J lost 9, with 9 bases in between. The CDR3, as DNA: TGTGCCATCAGTGAGTCAAGAGAGCGGCCCCAGCATTTT. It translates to CAISESRERPQHF.

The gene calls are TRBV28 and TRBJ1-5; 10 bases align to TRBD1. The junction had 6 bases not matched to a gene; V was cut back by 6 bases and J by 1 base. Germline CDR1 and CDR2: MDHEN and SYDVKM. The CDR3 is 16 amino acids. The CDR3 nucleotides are TGTGCCAGCAGACAACCGGGACAGGGGAGCAATCAGCCCCAGCATTTT. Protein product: CASRQPGQGSNQPQHF.

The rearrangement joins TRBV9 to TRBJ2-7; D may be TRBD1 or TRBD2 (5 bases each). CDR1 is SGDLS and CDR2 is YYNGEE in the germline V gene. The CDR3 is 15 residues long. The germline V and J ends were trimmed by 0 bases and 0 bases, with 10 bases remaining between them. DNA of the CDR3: TGTGCCAGCAGCGTAGCATCGGGGACCTCCTACGAGCAGTACTTC. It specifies CASSVASGTSYEQYF.

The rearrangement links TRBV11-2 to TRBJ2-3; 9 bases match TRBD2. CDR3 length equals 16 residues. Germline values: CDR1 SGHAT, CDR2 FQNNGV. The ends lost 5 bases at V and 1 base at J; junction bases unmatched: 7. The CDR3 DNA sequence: TGTGCCAGCAGCGGCCGGCTAGCGGGGCGCACAGATACGCAGTATTTT. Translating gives CASSGRLAGRTDTQYF.

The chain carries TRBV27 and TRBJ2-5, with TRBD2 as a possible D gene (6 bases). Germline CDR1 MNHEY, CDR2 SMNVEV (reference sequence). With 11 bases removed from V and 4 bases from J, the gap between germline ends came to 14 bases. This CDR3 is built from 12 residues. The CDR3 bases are TGTGCCTCCGGGCGGGGTGGAGAGACCCAGTACTTC. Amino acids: CASGRGGETQYF.

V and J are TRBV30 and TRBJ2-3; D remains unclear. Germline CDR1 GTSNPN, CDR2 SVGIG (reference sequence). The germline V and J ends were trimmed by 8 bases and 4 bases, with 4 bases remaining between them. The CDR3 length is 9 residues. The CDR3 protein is CARADTQYF. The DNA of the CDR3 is TGTGCCCGGGCAGATACGCAGTATTTT.

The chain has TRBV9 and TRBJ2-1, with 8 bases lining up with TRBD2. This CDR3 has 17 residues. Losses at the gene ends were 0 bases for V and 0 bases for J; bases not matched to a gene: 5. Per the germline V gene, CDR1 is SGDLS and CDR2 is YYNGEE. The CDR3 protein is CASSVVASGYSYNEQFF. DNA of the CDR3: TGTGCCAGCAGCGTAGTAGCTAGCGGGTACTCCTACAATGAGCAGTTCTTC.

CDR3 DNA: TGCGCCAGCAGCGACCTTAGCGGGAGCTCAGATACGCAGTATTTT. The encoded protein is CASSDLSGSSDTQYF. The rearrangement joins TRBV5-1 to TRBJ2-3; TRBD2 matches at 9 bases. The CDR3 loop spans 15 amino acids. CDR1 is SGHRS and CDR2 is YFSETQ in the germline V gene. V was pared by 4 bases and J by 4 bases, with 7 bases of the junction left unmatched.

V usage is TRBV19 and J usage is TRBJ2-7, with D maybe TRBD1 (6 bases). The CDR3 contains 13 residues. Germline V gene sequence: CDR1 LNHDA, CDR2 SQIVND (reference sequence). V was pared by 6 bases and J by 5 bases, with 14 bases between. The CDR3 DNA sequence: TGTGCCAGTAGGTACAGGGATTCAGACGAGCAGTACTTC. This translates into CASRYRDSDEQYF.

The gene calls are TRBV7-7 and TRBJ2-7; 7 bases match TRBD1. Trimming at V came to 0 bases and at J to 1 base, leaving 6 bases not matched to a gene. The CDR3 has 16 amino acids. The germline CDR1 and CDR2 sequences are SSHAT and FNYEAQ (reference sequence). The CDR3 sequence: CASSLAPGQDSYEQYF. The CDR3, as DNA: TGTGCCAGCAGCTTAGCCCCAGGACAGGATTCCTACGAGCAGTACTTC.

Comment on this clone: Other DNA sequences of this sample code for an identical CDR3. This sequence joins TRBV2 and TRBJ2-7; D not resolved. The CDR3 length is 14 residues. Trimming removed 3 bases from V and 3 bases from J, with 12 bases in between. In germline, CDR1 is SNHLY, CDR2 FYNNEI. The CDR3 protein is CASSDQGSGYEQYF. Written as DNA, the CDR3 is TGTGCCAGCAGTGATCAAGGGTCCGGCTACGAGCAGTACTTC. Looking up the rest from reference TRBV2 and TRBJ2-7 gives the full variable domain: EPEVTQTPSHQVTQMGQEVILRCVPISNHLYFYWYRQILGQKVEFLVSFYNNEISEKSEIFDDQFSVERPDGSNFTLKIRSTKLEDSAMYFCASSDQGSGYEQYFGPGTRLTVT.

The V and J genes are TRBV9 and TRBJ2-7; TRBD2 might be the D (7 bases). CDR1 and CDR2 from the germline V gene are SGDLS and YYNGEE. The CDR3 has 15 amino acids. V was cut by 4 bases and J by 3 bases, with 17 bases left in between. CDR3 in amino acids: CASSPHGGAIYEQYF. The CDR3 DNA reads TGTGCCAGCAGCCCCCATGGGGGGGCCATCTACGAGCAGTACTTC.

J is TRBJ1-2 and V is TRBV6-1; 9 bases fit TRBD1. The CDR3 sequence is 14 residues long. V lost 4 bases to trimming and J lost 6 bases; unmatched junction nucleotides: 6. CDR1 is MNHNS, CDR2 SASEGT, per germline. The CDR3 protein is CASSVNRGRDGYTF. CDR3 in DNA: TGTGCCAGCAGTGTGAACAGGGGGCGGGATGGCTACACCTTC.

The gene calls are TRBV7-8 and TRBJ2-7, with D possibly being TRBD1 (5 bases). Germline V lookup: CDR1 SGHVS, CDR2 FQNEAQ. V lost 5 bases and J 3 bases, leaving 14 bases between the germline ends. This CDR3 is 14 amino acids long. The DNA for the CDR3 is TGTGCCAGCAGCCCAACGGACATCATCTACGAGCAGTACTTC. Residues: CASSPTDIIYEQYF.

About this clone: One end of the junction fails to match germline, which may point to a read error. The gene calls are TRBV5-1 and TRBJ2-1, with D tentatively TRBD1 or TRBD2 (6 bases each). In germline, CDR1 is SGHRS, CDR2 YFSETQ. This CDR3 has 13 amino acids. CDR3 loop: CASSLGGDKEQFF. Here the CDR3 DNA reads TGCGCCAGCAGCTTGGGCGGGGACAAGGAGCAGTTCTTC.

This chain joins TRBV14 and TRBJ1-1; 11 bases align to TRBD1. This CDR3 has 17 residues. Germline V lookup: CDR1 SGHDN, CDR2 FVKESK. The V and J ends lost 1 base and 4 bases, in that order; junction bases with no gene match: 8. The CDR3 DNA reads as TGTGCCAGCAGCCAAGGCGGCGGGACAGGGGGACGCACTGAAGCTTTCTTT. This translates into CASSQGGGTGGRTEAFF.

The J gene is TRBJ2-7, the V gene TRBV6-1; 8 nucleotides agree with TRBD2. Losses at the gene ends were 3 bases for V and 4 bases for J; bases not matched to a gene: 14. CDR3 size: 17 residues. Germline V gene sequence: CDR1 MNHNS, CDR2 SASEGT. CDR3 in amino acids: CASSEVHRSGSAYEQYF. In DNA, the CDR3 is TGTGCCAGCAGTGAGGTCCACCGGAGCGGGAGTGCTTACGAGCAGTACTTC.

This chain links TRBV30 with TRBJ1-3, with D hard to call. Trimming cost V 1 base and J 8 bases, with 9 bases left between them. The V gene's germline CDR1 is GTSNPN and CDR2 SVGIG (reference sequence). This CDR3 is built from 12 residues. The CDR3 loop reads CAWSEAGDTIYF. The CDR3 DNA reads TGTGCCTGGAGTGAGGCCGGTGACACCATATATTTT.

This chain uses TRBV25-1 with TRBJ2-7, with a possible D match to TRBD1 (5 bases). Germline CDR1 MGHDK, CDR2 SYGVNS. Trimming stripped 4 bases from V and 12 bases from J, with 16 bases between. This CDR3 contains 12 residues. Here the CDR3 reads CASSGLSGQGYF. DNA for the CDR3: TGTGCCAGCAGTGGACTTTCAGGCCAGGGGTACTTC.

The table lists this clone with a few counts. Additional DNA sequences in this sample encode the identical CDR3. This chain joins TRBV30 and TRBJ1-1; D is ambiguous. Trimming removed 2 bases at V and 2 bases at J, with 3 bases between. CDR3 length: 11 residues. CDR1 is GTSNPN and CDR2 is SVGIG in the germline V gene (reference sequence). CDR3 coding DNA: TGTGCCTGGAGTACCAACACTGAAGCTTTCTTT. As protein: CAWSTNTEAFF. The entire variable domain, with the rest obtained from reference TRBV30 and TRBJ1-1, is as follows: SQTIHQWPATLVQPVGSPLSLECTVEGTSNPNLYWYRQAAGRGLQLLFYSVGIGQISSEVPQNLSASRPQDRQFILSSKKLLLSDSGFYLCAWSTNTEAFFGQGTRLTVV.

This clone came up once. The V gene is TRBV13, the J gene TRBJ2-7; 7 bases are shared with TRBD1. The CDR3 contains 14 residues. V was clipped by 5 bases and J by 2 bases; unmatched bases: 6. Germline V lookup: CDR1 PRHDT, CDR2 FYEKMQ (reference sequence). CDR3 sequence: CASSLRDRTYEQYF. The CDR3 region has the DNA TGTGCCAGCAGCCTCCGGGACAGAACCTACGAGCAGTACTTC. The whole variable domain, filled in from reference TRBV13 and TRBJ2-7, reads AAGVIQSPRHLIKEKRETATLKCYPIPRHDTVYWYQQGPGQDPQFLISFYEKMQSDKGSIPDRFSAQQFSDYHSELNMSSLELGDSALYFCASSLRDRTYEQYFGPGTRLTVT.

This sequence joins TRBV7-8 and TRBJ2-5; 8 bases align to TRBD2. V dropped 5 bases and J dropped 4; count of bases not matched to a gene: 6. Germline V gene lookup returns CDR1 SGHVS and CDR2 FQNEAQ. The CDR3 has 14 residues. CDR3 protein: CASSPGGARETQYF. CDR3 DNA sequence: TGTGCCAGCAGCCCCGGGGGGGCGAGAGAGACCCAGTACTTC.

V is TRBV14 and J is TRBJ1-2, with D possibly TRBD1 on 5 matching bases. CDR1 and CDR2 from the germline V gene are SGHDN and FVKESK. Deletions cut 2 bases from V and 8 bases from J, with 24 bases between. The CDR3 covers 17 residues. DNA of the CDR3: TGTGCCAGCAGCCAACCCCAGGGAATCGCCGGGCGAGAAGGCTACACCTTC. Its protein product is CASSQPQGIAGREGYTF.

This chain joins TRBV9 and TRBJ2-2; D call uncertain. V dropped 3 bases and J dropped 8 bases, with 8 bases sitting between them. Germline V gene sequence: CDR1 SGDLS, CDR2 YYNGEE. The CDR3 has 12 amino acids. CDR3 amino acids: CASSAPRGELFF. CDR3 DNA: TGTGCCAGCAGCGCGCCCCGGGGGGAGCTGTTTTTT.

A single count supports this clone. The CDR3 DNA reads as TGCAGTGCCCAGGGGGGCTACACCTTC. Translation gives CSAQGGYTF. This chain links TRBV20-1 with TRBJ1-2, with D perhaps TRBD1 (6 bases). CDR1 is DFQATT and CDR2 is SNEGSKA in the germline V gene (reference sequence). V lost 6 bases, J lost 8 bases, and 7 bases lay in between. The CDR3 is made up of 9 amino acids.

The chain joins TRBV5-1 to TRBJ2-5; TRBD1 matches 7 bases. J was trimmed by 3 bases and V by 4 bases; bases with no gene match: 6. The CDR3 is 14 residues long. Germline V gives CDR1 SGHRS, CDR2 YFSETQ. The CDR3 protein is CASSKGQPEETQYF. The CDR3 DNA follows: TGCGCCAGCAGCAAGGGACAGCCAGAAGAGACCCAGTACTTC.

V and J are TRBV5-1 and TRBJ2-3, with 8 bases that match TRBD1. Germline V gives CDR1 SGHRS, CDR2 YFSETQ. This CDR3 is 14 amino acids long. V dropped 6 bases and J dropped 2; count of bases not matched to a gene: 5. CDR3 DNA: TGCGCCAGCAAGGGACAGGTGATCACAGATACGCAGTATTTT. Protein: CASKGQVITDTQYF.

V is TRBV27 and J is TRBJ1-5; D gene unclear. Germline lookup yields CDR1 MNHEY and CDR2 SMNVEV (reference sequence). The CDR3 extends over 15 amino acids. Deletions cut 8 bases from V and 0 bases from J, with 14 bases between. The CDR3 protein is CASSPRWDSNQPQHF. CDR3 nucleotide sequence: TGTGCCAGCTCCCCGCGTTGGGATAGCAATCAGCCCCAGCATTTT.

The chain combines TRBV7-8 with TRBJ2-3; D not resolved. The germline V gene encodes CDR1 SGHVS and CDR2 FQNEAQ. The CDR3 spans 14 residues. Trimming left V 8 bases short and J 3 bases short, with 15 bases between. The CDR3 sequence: CASGPNARTDTQYF. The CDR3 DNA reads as TGTGCCAGCGGGCCGAACGCCCGTACAGATACGCAGTATTTT. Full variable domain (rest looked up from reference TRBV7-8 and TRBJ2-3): GAGVSQSPRYKVAKRGQDVALRCDPISGHVSLFWYQQALGQGPEFLTYFQNEAQLDKSGLPSDRFFAERPEGSVSTLKIQRTQQEDSAVYLCASGPNARTDTQYFGPGTRLTVL.